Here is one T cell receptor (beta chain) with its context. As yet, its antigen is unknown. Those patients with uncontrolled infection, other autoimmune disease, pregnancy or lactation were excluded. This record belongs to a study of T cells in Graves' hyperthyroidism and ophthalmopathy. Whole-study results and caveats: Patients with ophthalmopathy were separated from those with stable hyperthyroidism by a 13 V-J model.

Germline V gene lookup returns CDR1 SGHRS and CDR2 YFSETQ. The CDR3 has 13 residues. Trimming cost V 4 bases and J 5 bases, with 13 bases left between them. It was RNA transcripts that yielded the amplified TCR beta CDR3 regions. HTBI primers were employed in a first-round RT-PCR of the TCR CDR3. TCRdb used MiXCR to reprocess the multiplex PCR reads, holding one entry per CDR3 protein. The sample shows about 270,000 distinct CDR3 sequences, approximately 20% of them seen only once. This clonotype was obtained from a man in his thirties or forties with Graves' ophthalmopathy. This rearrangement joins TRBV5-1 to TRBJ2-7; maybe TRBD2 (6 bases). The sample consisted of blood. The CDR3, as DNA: TGCGCCAGCAGCCGCTTAGGAGGGGACGAGCAGTACTTC. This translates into CASSRLGGDEQYF.